The subject of this entry is one T cell receptor (beta chain). Its antigen has not been determined. Within one base of it there is no much larger clone, and no base qualities were kept. The sample comes from a study of PD-1 blockade in classical Hodgkin lymphoma (dated by TCRdb to about 2020). About the investigation overall: A peripheral blood immune signature of response to PD-1 blockade in classical Hodgkin lymphoma was defined using TCR beta sequencing and CyTOF.

Genomic DNA was extracted with the Qiagen DNeasy kit from unsorted PBMCs and from negatively selected CD4+ and CD8+ fractions. TCR beta CDR3 regions were subjected to amplification by immunoSEQ multiplex PCR with primers that anneal to V and J segments. Amplification bias was minimized using a synthetic immune receptor repertoire, and residual bias was removed computationally after sequencing. For the original study's pipeline: Custom Python scripts were used to quantify repertoire diversity as the Shannon entropy index. Unsorted, CD4+ and CD8+ repertoires were analyzed separately, except for combined analyses in which CD4+ and CD8+ sequences were merged in silico. TCRdb's version of the immuneACCESS table is confined to in-frame rearrangements and falls short of the full clone set. An unresolved V gene accounts for under half of the shortfall where checked; the remainder is of unknown origin. V and J calls and clone size follow that table, whereas D and trimming were derived from the DNA. Counted in this sample were some 70,000 clones; over 90% of them appeared once. The top ten hold less than 3.5% of the sample.

Including the terminal cysteine and phenylalanine, the CDR3 comprises 15 residues. Only CDR3 DNA is held: 45 bases, read in frame from base 1. Per the germline V gene, MDHEN is the CDR1 and SYDVKM is the CDR2. V is clipped by 7 bases and J by 3 bases, and the sequence between their germline boundaries is 19 bases long. General conclusions and limits of the study: Baseline TCR diversity was reported to be lower in newly diagnosed patients than in healthy donors and to be lower still in relapsed/refractory patients. The study covered only a single clinical trial cohort, and the causes of the repertoire differences, possibly disease activity or prior therapy, were still not defined.

This specimen's time point label, interpreted: newly diagnosed, previously untreated cHL patient sample. To serve as a comparison group for the relapsed/refractory trial patients, PBMCs were sequenced from patients with newly diagnosed, previously untreated classical Hodgkin lymphoma. Peripheral blood was collected in 8 mL Vacutainer Cell Preparation Tubes, from which PBMCs were isolated by centrifugation and then cryopreserved. The sequence was obtained from a human donor with classical Hodgkin lymphoma. Sequenced sample: peripheral blood mononuclear cells (PBMCs). This sequence uses TRBV28 and TRBJ2-7, and perhaps TRBD2 as D gene, on 6 matching bases. The CDR3 reads CASIPGALEDYEQYF. The bases read TGTGCCAGCATACCGGGAGCCTTAGAGGACTACGAGCAGTACTTC. This CDR3, with the reference TRBV28 and TRBJ2-7 proteins standing in past its ends, gives the full variable domain DVKVTQSSRYLVKRTGEKVFLECVQDMDHENMFWYRQDPGLGLRLIYFSYDVKMKEKGDIPEGYSVSREKKERFSLILESASTNQTSMYLCASIPGALEDYEQYFGPGTRLTVT.